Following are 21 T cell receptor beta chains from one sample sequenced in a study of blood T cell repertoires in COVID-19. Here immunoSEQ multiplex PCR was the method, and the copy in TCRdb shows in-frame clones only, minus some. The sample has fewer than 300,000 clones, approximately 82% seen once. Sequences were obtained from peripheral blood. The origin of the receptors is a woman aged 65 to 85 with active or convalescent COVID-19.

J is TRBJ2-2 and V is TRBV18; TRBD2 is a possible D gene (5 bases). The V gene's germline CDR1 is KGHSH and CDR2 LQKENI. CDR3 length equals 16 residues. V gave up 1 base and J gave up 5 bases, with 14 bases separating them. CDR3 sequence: CASSPQGLTGTGELFF. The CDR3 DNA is TGTGCCAGCTCACCACAAGGCCTGACGGGGACCGGGGAGCTGTTTTTT.

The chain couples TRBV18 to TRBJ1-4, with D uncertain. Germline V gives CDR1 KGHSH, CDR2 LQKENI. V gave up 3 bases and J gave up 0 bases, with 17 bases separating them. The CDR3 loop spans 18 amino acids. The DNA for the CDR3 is TGTGCCAGCTCACCCTTCGCTCCAAGCCTTGCAACTAATGAAAAACTGTTTTTT. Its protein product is CASSPFAPSLATNEKLFF. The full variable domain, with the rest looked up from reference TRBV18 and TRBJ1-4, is NAGVMQNPRHLVRRRGQEARLRCSPMKGHSHVYWYRQLPEEGLKFMVYLQKENIIDESGMPKERFSAEFPKEGPSILRIQQVVRGDSAAYFCASSPFAPSLATNEKLFFGSGTQLSVL.

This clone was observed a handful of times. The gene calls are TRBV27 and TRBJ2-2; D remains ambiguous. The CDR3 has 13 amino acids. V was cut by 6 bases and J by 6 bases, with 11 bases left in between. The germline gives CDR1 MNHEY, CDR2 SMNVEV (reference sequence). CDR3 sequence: CASSRPIAGELFF. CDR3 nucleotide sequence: TGTGCCAGCAGCCGCCCTATCGCCGGGGAGCTGTTTTTT.

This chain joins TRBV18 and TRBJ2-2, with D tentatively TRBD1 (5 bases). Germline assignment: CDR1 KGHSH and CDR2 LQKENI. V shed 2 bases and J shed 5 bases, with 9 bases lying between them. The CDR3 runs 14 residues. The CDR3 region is CASSPTRQTGELFF. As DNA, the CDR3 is TGTGCCAGCTCACCAACCAGACAGACCGGGGAGCTGTTTTTT.

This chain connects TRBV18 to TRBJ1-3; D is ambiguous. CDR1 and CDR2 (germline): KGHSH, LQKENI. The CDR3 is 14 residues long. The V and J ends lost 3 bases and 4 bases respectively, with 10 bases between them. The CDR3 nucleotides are TGTGCCAGCTCACCTCGGACTCCCGGAAACACCATATATTTT. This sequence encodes CASSPRTPGNTIYF.

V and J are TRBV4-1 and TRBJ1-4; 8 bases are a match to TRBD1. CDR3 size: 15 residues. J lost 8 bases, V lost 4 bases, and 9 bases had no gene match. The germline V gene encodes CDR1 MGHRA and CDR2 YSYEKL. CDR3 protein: CASSPGQGLREKLFF. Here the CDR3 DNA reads TGCGCCAGCAGCCCAGGACAGGGTTTGCGGGAAAAACTGTTTTTT.

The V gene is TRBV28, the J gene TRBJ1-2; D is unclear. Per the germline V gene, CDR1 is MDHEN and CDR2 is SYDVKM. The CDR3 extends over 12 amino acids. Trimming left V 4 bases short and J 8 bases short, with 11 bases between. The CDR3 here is CASSYGREGYTF. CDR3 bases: TGTGCCAGCAGTTATGGGAGAGAAGGCTACACCTTC.

The CDR3 loop is CASSAPRGTGLNTEAFF. The CDR3 DNA reads TGTGCCAGCAGTGCACCTCGCGGCACAGGGCTGAACACTGAAGCTTTCTTT. The V call is TRBV7-9, the J call TRBJ1-1; tentative D call: TRBD1 (6 bases). This CDR3 has 17 amino acids. V was cut by 6 bases and J by 0 bases, with 20 bases left in between. Looked up from germline, CDR1 is SEHNR and CDR2 is FQNEAQ (reference sequence).

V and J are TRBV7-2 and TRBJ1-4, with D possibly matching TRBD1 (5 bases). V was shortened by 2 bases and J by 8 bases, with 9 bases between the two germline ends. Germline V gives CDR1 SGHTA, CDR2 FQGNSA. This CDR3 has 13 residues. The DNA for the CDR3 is TGTGCCAGCAGCTTACAGGGATACGAAAAACTGTTTTTT. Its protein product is CASSLQGYEKLFF.

CDR3 amino acids: CASSPEYEQYF. The CDR3 bases are TGTGCCAGCTCACCAGAGTACGAGCAGTACTTC. V gene TRBV18 combines with J gene TRBJ2-7, with D unresolved. The CDR3 runs to 11 residues. V dropped 2 bases and J dropped 4 bases, with 3 bases sitting between them. Germline loops: CDR1 KGHSH, CDR2 LQKENI.

The CDR3 is CASSQPGAGNTIYF. The CDR3, as DNA: TGTGCCAGCAGCCAACCAGGGGCAGGAAACACCATATATTTT. The gene calls are TRBV3-1 (or the pseudogene TRBV3-2) and TRBJ1-3; TRBD1 might be the D (6 bases). The CDR3 sequence is 14 residues long. Germline V gene sequence: CDR1 LGHDT, CDR2 YNNKEL (reference sequence). V was trimmed by 2 bases and J by 4 bases, leaving 9 bases between them.

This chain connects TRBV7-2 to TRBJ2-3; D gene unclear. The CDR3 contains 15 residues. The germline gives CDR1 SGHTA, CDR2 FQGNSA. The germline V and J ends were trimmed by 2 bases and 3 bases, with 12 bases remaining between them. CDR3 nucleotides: TGTGCCAGCAGCTTAAGTCTGGTCGAGACAGATACGCAGTATTTT. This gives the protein CASSLSLVETDTQYF.

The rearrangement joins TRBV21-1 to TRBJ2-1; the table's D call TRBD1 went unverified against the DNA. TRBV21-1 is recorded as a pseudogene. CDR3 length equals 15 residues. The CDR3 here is CASSKGQGEDNEQFF. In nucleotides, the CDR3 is TGTGCCAGCAGCAAGGGCCAGGGGGAGGACAATGAGCAGTTCTTC.

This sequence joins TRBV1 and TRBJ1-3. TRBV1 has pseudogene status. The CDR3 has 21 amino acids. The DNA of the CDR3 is TGCACCAGCAGCCGGTTCAAGTTGCTGTCTTCACTTACCTACTCTGGAAACACCATATATTTT. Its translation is CTSSRFKLLSSLTYSGNTIYF.

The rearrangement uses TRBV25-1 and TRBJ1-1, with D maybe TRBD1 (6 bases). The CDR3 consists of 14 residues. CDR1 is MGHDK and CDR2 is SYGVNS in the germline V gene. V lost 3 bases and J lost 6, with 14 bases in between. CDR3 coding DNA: TGTGCCAGCAGTGACAGGACAGCGTCAGCTGAAGCTTTCTTT. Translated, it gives CASSDRTASAEAFF.

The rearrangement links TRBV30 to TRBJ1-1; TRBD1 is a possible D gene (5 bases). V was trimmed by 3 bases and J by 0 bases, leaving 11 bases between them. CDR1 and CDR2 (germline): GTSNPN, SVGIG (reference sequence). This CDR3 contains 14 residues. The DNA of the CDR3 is TGTGCCTGGAGAAGGGGATATATGAACACTGAAGCTTTCTTT. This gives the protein CAWRRGYMNTEAFF.

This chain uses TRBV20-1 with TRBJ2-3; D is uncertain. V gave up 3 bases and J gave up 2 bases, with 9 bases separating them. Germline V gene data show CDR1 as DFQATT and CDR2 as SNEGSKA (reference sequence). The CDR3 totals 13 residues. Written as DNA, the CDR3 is TGCAGTGCTAGTGAGGCTTTCACAGATACGCAGTATTTT. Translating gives CSASEAFTDTQYF.

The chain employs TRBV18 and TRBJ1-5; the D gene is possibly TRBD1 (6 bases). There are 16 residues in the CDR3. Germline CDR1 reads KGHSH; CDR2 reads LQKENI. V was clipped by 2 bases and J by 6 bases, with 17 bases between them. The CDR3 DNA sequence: TGTGCCAGCTCACCAGGACAGCCGGAGTCGGGTCAGCCCCAGCATTTT. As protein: CASSPGQPESGQPQHF.

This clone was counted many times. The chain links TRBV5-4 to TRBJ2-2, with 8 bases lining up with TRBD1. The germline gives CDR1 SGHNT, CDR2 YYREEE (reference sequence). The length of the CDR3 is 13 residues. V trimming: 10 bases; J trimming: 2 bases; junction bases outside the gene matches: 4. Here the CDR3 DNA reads TGTGCCGGGGGACAGGCCAACACCGGGGAGCTGTTTTTT. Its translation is CAGGQANTGELFF.

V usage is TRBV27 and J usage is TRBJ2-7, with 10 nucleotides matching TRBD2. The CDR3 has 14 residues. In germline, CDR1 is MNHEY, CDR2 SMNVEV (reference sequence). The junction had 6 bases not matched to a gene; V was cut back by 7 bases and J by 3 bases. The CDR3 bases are TGTGCCAGCACCTTTATAGCGGGAGGCTACGAGCAGTACTTC. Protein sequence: CASTFIAGGYEQYF.

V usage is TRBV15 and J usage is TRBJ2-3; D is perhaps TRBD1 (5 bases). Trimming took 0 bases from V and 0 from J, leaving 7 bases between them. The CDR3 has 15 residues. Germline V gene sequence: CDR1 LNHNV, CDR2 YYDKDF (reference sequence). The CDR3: CATSRDRVSTDTQYF. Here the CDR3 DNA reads TGTGCCACCAGCAGAGACAGGGTTAGCACAGATACGCAGTATTTT.